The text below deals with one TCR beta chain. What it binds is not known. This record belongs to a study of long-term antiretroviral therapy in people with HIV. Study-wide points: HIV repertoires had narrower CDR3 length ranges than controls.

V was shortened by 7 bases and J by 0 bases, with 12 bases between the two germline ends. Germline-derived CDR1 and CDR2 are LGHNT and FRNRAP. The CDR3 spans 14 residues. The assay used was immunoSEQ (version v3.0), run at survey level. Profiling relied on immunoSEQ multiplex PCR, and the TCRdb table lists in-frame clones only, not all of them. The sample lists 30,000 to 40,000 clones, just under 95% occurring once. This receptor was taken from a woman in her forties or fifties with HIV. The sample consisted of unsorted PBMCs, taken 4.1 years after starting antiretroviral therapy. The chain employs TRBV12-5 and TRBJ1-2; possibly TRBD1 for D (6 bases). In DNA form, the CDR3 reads TGTGCTAGTGTCCGAGCAGGGGCTAACTATGGCTACACCTTC. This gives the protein CASVRAGANYGYTF. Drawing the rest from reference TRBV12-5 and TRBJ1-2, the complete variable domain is DARVTQTPRHKVTEMGQEVTMRCQPILGHNTVFWYRQTMMQGLELLAYFRNRAPLDDSGMPKDRFSAEMPDATLATLKIQPSEPRDSAVYFCASVRAGANYGYTFGSGTRLTVV.